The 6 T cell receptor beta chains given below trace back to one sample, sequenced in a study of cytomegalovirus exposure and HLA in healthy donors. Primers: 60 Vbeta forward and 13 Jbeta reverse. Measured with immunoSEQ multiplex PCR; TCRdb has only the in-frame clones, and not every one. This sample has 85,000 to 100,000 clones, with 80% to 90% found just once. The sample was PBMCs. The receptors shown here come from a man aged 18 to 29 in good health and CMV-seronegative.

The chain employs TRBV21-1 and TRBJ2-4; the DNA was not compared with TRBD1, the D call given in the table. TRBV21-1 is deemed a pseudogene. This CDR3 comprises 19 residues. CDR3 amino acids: CASSKDGTSSRLAKNIQYF. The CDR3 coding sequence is TGTGCCAGCAGCAAAGACGGGACAAGTTCGCGACTAGCCAAAAACATTCAGTACTTC.

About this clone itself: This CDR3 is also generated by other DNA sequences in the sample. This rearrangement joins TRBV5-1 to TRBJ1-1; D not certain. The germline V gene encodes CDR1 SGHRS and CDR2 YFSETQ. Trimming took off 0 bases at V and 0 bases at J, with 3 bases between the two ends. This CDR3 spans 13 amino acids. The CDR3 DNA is TGCGCCAGCAGCTTGGCCGTGAACACTGAAGCTTTCTTT. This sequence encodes CASSLAVNTEAFF.

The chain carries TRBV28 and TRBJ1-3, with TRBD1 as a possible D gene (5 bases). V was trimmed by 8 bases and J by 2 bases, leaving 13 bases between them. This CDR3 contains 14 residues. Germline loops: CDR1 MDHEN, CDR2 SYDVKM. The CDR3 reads CASHDRDAGNTIYF. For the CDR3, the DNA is TGTGCCAGCCACGACAGAGACGCTGGAAACACCATATATTTT.

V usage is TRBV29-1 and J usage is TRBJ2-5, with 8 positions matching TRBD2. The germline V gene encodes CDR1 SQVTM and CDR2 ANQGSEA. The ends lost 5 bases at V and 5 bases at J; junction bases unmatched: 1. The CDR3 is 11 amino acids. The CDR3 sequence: CSVRGGETQYF. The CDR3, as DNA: TGCAGCGTTCGGGGGGGGGAGACCCAGTACTTC.

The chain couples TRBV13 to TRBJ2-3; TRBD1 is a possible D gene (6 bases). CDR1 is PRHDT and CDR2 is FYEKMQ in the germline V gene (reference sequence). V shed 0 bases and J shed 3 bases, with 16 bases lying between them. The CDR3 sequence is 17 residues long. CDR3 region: CASSLGGRGSETDTQYF. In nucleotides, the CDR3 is TGTGCCAGCAGCTTAGGGGGCAGGGGTTCTGAAACAGATACGCAGTATTTT.

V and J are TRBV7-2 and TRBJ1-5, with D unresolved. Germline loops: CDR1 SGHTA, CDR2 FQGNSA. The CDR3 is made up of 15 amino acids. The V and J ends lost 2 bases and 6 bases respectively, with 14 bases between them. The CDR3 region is CASSLQKVIVQPQHF. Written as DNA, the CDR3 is TGTGCCAGCAGCTTACAAAAAGTGATAGTTCAGCCCCAGCATTTT.